This T cell receptor beta chain was identified during a study of OX40 agonist ivuxolimab in advanced cancers. Study as a whole: Patients received ivuxolimab, an intravenous treatment, every 2 weeks at 0.01 to 10 mg/kg. Study results and limitations: Expanded clones belonging to CD8+ T cells outnumbered, on average, those of CD4+.

Comment on this clone: Antigen specificity is unknown.

Data came from immunoSEQ multiplex PCR; TCRdb stores just in-frame clones and leaves some out. In the table there are 94,000 or so clones, 80% to 85% of which are singletons. CDR1 SGHRS and CDR2 YFSETQ come from the germline V gene. The CDR3 extends over 14 amino acids. V lost 1 base, J lost 4 bases, and 12 bases lay in between. The source is an adult with an advanced solid tumor such as melanoma, head and neck, liver or kidney cancer. The chain combines TRBV5-1 with TRBJ2-7; D might be TRBD1 (6 bases). The sequencing here drew on CD4+ or CD8+ T cells sorted from blood, taken in a trial of the OX40 agonist ivuxolimab. CDR3 nucleotide sequence: TGCGCCAGCAGCTTGTTCCGGACAGAATACGAGCAGTACTTC. Amino acid sequence: CASSLFRTEYEQYF.